This TCR beta chain was captured in a study of T cell responses to AZD1222 COVID-19 vaccine. On the study more broadly: Second-dose schedules of about 4 or about 12 weeks were combined. General observations from the study: Spike-specific TCR breadth and depth rose after two AZD1222 doses. Only after the peak T cell response were repertoires sampled.

The assay was immunoSEQ multiplex PCR, and TCRdb's table has in-frame clones only and misses some. The repertoire includes over 150,000 clones, about nine tenths of them detected once, and 5% to 7% sits in the top ten. Regarding this clone: Its antigen is undetermined.

Germline V CDR1 and CDR2: MNHEY, SVGAGI. V lost 0 bases, J lost 1 base, and 7 bases lay in between. This CDR3 comprises 14 residues. The sequence was collected from an adult in good health. The chain is built from TRBV6-5 and TRBJ2-7; D unclear. The sample here was peripheral blood, taken on day 0 of AZD1222 vaccination. The CDR3 loop reads CASSYSPTSYEQYF. The CDR3 nucleotides are TGTGCCAGCAGTTACTCCCCCACGTCCTACGAGCAGTACTTC.